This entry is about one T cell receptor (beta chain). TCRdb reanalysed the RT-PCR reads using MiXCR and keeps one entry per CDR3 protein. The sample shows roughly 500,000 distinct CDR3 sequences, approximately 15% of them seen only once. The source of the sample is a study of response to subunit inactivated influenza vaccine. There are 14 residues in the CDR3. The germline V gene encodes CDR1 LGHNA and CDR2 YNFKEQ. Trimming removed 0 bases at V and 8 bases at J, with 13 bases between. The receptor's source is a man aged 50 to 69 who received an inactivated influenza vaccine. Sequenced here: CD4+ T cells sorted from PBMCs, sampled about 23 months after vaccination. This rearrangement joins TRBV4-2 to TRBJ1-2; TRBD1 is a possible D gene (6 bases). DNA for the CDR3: TGTGCCAGCAGCCAAGACCTGGATGACAGGGGCTACACCTTC. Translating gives CASSQDLDDRGYTF.